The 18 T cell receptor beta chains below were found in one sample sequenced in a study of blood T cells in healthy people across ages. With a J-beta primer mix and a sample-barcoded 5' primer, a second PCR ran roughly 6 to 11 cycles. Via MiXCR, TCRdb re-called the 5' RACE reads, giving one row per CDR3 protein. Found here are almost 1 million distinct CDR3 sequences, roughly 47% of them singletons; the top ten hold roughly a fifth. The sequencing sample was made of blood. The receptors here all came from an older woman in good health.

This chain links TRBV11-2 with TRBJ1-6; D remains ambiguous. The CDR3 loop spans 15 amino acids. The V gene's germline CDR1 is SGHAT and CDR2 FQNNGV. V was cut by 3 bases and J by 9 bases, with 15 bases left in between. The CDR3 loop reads CASSFWHPPSSPLHF. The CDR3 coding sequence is TGTGCCAGCAGCTTTTGGCACCCCCCAAGTTCACCCCTCCACTTT.

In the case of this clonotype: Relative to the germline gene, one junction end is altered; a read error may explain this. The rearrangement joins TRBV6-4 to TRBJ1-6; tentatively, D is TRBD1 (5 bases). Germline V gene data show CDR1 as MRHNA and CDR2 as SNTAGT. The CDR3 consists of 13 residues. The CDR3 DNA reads TGTACCAGCAGTGAGGGGATCAACTCACCCCTCCACTTT. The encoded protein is CTSSEGINSPLHF.

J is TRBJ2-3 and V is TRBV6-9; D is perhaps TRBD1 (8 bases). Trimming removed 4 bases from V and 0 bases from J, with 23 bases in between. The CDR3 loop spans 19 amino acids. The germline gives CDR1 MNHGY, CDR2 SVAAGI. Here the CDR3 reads CASSFPSGDRGQSTDTQYF. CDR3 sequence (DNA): TGTGCCAGCAGTTTCCCTAGCGGCGACAGGGGCCAAAGCACAGATACGCAGTATTTT.

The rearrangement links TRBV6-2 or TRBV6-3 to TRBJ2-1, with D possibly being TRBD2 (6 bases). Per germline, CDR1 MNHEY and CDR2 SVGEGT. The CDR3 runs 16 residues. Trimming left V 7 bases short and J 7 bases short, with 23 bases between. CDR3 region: CASTHGGVTSLNEQFF. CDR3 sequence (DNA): TGTGCCAGCACCCACGGGGGTGTCACTAGTCTGAATGAGCAGTTCTTC.

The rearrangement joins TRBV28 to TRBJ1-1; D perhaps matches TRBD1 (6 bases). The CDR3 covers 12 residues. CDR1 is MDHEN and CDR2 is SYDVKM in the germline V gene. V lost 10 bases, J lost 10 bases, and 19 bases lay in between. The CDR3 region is CAILGGYRAAFF. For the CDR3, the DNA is TGTGCCATCCTCGGGGGGTACAGGGCAGCTTTCTTT.

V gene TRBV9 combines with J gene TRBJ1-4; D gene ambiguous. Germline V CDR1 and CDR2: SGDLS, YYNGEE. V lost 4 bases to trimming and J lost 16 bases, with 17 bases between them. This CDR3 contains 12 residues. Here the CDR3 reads CASSPPPQRGFF. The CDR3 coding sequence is TGTGCCAGCAGCCCCCCGCCGCAGAGAGGGTTTTTT.

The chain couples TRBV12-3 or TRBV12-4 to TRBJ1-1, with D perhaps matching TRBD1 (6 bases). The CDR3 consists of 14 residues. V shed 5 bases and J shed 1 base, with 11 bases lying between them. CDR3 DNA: TGTGCCAGCAGTCAGGGGTTCCGGAACACTGAAGCTTTCTTT. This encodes CASSQGFRNTEAFF.

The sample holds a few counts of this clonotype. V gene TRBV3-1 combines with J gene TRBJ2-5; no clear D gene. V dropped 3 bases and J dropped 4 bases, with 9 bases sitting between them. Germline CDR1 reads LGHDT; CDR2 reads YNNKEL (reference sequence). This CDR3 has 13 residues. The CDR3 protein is CASSHSTPETQYF. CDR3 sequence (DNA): TGTGCCAGCAGCCACAGCACCCCAGAGACCCAGTACTTC.

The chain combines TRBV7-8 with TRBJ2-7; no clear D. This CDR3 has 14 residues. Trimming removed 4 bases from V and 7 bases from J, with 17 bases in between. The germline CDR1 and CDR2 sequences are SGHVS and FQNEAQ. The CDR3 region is CASSSQTLYNEQYF. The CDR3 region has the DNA TGTGCCAGCAGCTCTCAAACCCTCTACAATGAGCAGTACTTC.

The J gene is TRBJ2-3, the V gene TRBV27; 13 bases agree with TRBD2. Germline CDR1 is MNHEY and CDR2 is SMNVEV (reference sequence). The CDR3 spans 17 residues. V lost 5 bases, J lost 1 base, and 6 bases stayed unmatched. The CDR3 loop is CASSPGTSGKGTDTQYF. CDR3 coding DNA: TGTGCCAGCAGTCCTGGGACTAGCGGGAAGGGCACAGATACGCAGTATTTT.

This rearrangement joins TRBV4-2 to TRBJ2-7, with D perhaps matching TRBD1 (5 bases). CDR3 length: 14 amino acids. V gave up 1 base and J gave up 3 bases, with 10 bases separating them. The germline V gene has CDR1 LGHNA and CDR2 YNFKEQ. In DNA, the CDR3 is TGTGCCAGCAGCCAAGGCCCAGGGAACTACGAGCAGTACTTC. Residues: CASSQGPGNYEQYF.

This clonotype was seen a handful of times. DNA of the CDR3: TGTGCCAGCTCACCACTTGCAGGGGGCGAGCAGTACTTC. It codes for CASSPLAGGEQYF. This chain links TRBV18 with TRBJ2-7; 7 bases map to TRBD1. The CDR3 spans 13 residues. The V segment lost 1 base and the J segment 6 bases; nucleotides outside the gene matches: 3. Germline assignment: CDR1 KGHSH and CDR2 LQKENI.

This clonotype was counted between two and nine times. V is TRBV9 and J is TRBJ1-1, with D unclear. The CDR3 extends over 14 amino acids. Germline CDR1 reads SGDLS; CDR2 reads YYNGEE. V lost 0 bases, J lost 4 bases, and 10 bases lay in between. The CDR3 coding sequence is TGTGCCAGCAGCGTAGATCCGAGGATCACTGAAGCTTTCTTT. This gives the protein CASSVDPRITEAFF.

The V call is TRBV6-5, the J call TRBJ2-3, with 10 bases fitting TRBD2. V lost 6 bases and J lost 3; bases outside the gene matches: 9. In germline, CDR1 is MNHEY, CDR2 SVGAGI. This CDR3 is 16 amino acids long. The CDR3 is CASRIKAGGWTDTQYF. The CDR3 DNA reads TGTGCCAGCAGAATTAAAGCGGGAGGGTGGACAGATACGCAGTATTTT.

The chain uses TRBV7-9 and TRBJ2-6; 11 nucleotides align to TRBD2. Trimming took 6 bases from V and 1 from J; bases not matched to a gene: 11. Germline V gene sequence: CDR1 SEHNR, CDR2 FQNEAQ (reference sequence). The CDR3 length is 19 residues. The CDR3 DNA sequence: TGTGCCAGCAGATCTCTAGCGGGAGGCCGCCCGTCTGGGGCCAACGTCCTGACTTTC. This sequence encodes CASRSLAGGRPSGANVLTF.

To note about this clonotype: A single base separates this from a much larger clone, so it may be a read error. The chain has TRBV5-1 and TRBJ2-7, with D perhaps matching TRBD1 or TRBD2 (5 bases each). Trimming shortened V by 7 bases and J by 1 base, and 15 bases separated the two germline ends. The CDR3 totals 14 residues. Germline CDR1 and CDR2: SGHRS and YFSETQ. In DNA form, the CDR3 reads TGCGCCAGCCGCTGCGATTGGGGGTCCTACGAGCAGTACTTC. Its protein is CASRCDWGSYEQYF.

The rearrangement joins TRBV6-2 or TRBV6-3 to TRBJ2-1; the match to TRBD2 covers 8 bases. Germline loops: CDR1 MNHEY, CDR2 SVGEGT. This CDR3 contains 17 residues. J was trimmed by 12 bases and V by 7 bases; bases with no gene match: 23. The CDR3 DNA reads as TGTGCCAGCACCGCTCATACCTTTAGCGGGGCTGACGTTGTGCAGTTCTTC. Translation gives CASTAHTFSGADVVQFF.

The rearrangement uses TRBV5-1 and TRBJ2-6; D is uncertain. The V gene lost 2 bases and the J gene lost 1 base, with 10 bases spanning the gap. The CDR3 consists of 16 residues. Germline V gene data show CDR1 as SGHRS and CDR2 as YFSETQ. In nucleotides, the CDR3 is TGCGCCAGCAGCTTATTTATCTCTTCTGGGGCCAACGTCCTGACTTTC. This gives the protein CASSLFISSGANVLTF.